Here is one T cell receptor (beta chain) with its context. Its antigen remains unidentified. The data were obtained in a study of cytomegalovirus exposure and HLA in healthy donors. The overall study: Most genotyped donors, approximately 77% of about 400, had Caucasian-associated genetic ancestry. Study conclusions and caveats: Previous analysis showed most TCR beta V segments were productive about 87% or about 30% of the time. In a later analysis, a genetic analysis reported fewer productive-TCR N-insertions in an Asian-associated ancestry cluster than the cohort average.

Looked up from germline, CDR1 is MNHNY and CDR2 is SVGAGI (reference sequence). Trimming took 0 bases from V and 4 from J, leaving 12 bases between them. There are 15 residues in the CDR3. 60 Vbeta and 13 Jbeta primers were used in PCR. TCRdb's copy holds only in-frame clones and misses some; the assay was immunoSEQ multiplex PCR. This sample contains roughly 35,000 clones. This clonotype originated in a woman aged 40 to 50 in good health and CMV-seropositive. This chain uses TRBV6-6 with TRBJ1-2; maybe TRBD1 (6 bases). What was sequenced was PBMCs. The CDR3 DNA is TGTGCCAGCAGTTACTCGGAGCAGGGGCCCTATGGCTACACCTTC. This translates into CASSYSEQGPYGYTF.